This passage covers 10 T cell receptor beta chains from one sample sequenced in a study of metastatic and nonmetastatic thyroid tumors. Before thyroid surgery, none of the patients had received any treatment. TCRdb re-processed the PCR reads through MiXCR. This table has about 6,400 clones, about 16% appearing once. The specimen sequenced was tumor tissue. These receptors all stem from a male donor with papillary thyroid cancer or a benign thyroid nodule (not recorded which). Some clones in this sample may be carry-over from other donors' samples.

This rearrangement joins TRBV15 to TRBJ2-3; D call uncertain. V was cut by 0 bases and J by 2 bases, with 21 bases left in between. This CDR3 contains 19 residues. The germline CDR1 and CDR2 sequences are LNHNV and YYDKDF (reference sequence). In nucleotides, the CDR3 is TGTGCCACCAGCAGAGATCTTCTGGCTTACGACCCCATCACAGATACGCAGTATTTT. Protein sequence: CATSRDLLAYDPITDTQYF.

CDR3 sequence reads: CSAATVSHALTQYF. The CDR3 DNA follows: TGCAGTGCTGCGACAGTCTCTCACGCGCTGACCCAGTACTTC. The chain has TRBV20-1 and TRBJ2-5; TRBD1 might be the D (5 bases). Looked up from germline, CDR1 is DFQATT and CDR2 is SNEGSKA (reference sequence). V lost 5 bases and J lost 7, with 20 bases in between. This CDR3 comprises 14 residues.

This clone occurred many times. The V call is TRBV20-1, the J call TRBJ2-1; 9 nucleotides align to TRBD2. From germline, CDR1 is DFQATT and CDR2 SNEGSKA (reference sequence). The CDR3 sequence is 16 residues long. Trimming at V came to 5 bases and at J to 7 bases, leaving 15 bases not matched to a gene. The CDR3 region has the DNA TGCAGTGCTTTCGACTTTAGCGGGAGAAATCGAAATGAGCAGTTCTTC. This codes for CSAFDFSGRNRNEQFF.

This clone was seen at least ten times. A much larger clone sits a single nucleotide away, making a read error possible. This rearrangement joins TRBV11-2 to TRBJ2-2; D might be TRBD1 (6 bases). CDR3 length: 15 residues. The V gene's germline CDR1 is SGHAT and CDR2 FQNNGV. The CDR3 DNA reads TGTGCCAGCGGACGAGGGGGATCGAACACCGGGGAGCTGCTTTTT. Protein sequence: CASGRGGSNTGELLF.

By sample share, this clone is medium-sized (0.01 to 0.1%). V is TRBV10-1 and J is TRBJ1-1; no firm D call. The CDR3 runs 13 residues. Trimming left V 5 bases short and J 1 base short, with 8 bases between. In germline, CDR1 is WNHNN, CDR2 SYGVQD (reference sequence). CDR3 residues: CASSREGNTEAFF. CDR3 DNA: TGCGCCAGCAGTAGGGAAGGGAACACTGAAGCTTTCTTT.

By frequency in the sample, this clone is medium-sized. The gene calls are TRBV28 and TRBJ1-2; D gene ambiguous. Trimming stripped 3 bases from V and 6 bases from J, with 11 bases between. Per the germline V gene, CDR1 is MDHEN and CDR2 is SYDVKM. The CDR3 spans 13 residues. CDR3 sequence (DNA): TGTGCCAGCAGTTTGCCGCTCATGGATGGCTACACCTTC. It codes for CASSLPLMDGYTF.

By proportion, this clone is medium-sized. The rearrangement uses TRBV11-2 and TRBJ2-7; D is perhaps TRBD2 (6 bases). CDR3 length: 15 residues. V was shortened by 5 bases and J by 0 bases, with 14 bases between the two germline ends. Germline CDR1 is SGHAT and CDR2 is FQNNGV. The CDR3 DNA follows: TGTGCCAGCAGCCCTTGGGGGGAGAACTCCTACGAGCAGTACTTC. It yields the protein CASSPWGENSYEQYF.

The table lists this clone with a few counts. This sequence joins TRBV7-3 and TRBJ2-2; TRBD1 matches at 7 bases. The V gene end was trimmed by 1 base and the J gene end by 1 base; junction bases not matched to a gene: 6. The germline gives CDR1 SGHTA, CDR2 FQGTGA. The CDR3 runs 17 residues. This CDR3 reads CASSLNGWTGNTGELFF. Written as DNA, the CDR3 is TGTGCCAGCAGCTTAAACGGATGGACAGGGAACACCGGGGAGCTGTTTTTT.

The chain recombines TRBV6-4 with TRBJ2-2; 12 bases match TRBD2. The trim removed 5 bases at V and 4 bases at J, leaving 8 bases unmatched. CDR1 MRHNA and CDR2 SNTAGT come from the germline V gene. The CDR3 runs to 17 residues. CDR3 nucleotides: TGTGCCAGCAGTCACCCTGGACTAGCGGGAACCACCGGGGAGCTGTTTTTT. Amino acids: CASSHPGLAGTTGELFF.

In its sample, this clone ranks as medium-sized (0.01 to 0.1%). Other nucleotide sequences from this sample produce the same CDR3. J is TRBJ2-2 and V is TRBV9, with D uncertain. Germline-derived CDR1 and CDR2 are SGDLS and YYNGEE. CDR3 length: 12 residues. V lost 0 bases to trimming and J lost 6 bases, with 3 bases between them. Here the CDR3 reads CASSVVAGELFF. For the CDR3, the DNA is TGTGCCAGCAGCGTAGTCGCCGGGGAGCTGTTTTTT.